This T cell receptor (beta chain) was retrieved from a study of response to subunit inactivated influenza vaccine. Study-wide results and caveats: Only a handful of new T cells, the authors suggested, are recruited with each seasonal influenza vaccination.

This clonotype was counted a few times. Its specificity is unknown. Between the trimmed V and J ends, which lost 5 bases and 9 bases, there was a span of 19 bases. CDR3 length: 14 residues. TCRdb reprocessed the RT-PCR reads via MiXCR and lists one record per CDR3 protein. The sample carries around 490,000 distinct CDR3 sequences, 7.6% recorded once. The clonotype comes from a man aged 50-75 years who received an inactivated influenza vaccine. Sample: PBMCs from blood, taken about 24 months after vaccination. This chain uses TRBV12-3 or TRBV12-4 with TRBJ2-5; D remains unclear. In DNA form, the CDR3 reads TGTGCCAGCAGTCCGACCAACCCCAGGAGCCCCCAGTACTTC. It translates to CASSPTNPRSPQYF.